This T cell receptor beta chain comes out of a study of T-cell reconstitution after alpha-beta-depleted transplantation in children. The sample holds many counts of this clonotype. Its antigen is unidentified. Germline CDR1 is LGHNA and CDR2 is YSLEER. CDR3 length: 15 amino acids. J was trimmed by 4 bases and V by 4 bases; bases with no gene match: 7. Study-wide points: Surviving recipient T cells and thymic progenitors produced the high day-60 TCRbeta diversity seen in some patients.

A library of TCRbeta sequences, prepared with unique molecular identifiers, was generated. In TCRdb, the PCR reads were re-called with MiXCR into one record per CDR3 protein. The sample has about 980,000 distinct CDR3 sequences; about 29% are singletons. The chain combines TRBV4-3 with TRBJ2-5, with 9 bases matching TRBD2. The TCR originated in a boy in the first two years of life who had a stem cell transplant for SCID, so the T cells may come from the graft donor. The sample in question was PBMCs, mostly from graft donor cells, obtained 360 days after TCRalphabeta/CD19-depleted stem cell transplant. The CDR3 sequence: CASSLISGGSETQYF. The DNA of the CDR3 is TGCGCCAGCAGCCTAATTAGCGGGGGTTCAGAGACCCAGTACTTC.